The present T cell receptor beta chain was sequenced within a study of long-term antiretroviral therapy in people with HIV. About the study: The earliest samples came about a decade before the 2015 immediate-ART recommendation.

A v3.0 immunoSEQ assay was performed at survey level. Here immunoSEQ multiplex PCR was the method, and the copy in TCRdb shows in-frame clones only, minus some. Of 20,000 to 30,000 clones listed, roughly 86% were seen once; the top ten hold 4.5% to 6%. As to this clone: Its antigen is as yet unknown.

Treatment for all HIV-infected participants took place in the United States. From germline, CDR1 is ENHRY and CDR2 SYGVKD. The CDR3 spans 11 residues. V was shortened by 3 bases and J by 2 bases, with 2 bases between the two germline ends. Findings and caveats of the study: ART adherence was not documented, and neither viral resistance nor therapy changes had any data.

The input for sequencing was unsorted PBMCs, taken 4.4 years after starting antiretroviral therapy. The rearrangement joins TRBV10-3 to TRBJ2-7, with D unclear. The clonotype originates from a man under 40 with HIV. CDR3 sequence: CAISETYEQYF. CDR3 DNA sequence: TGTGCCATCAGTGAAACCTACGAGCAGTACTTC.